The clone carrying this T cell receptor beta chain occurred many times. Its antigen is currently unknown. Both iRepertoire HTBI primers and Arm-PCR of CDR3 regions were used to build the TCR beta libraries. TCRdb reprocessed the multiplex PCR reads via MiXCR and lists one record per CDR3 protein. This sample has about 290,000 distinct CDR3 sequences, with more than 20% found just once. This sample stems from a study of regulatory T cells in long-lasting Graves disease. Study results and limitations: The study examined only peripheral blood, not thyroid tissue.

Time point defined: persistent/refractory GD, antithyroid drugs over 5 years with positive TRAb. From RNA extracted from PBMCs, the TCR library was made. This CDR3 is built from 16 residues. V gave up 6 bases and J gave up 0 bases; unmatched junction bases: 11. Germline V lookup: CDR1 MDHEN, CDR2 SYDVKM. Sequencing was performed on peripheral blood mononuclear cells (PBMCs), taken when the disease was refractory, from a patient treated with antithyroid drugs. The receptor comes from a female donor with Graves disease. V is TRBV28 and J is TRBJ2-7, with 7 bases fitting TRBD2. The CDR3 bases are TGTGCCAGCAGCCAGACCCTAGCGGTCAACTCCTACGAGCAGTACTTC. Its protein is CASSQTLAVNSYEQYF.